A selection of T cell receptor beta chains follows, all from one sample in a study of human T cells and chemical hapten exposure. TCRdb processed the RACE reads anew with MiXCR; each CDR3 protein has one entry. The sample includes more than 95,000 distinct CDR3 sequences, about an eighth of them seen just once. Material: whole blood, obtained in connection with sensitization to the hapten diphenylcyclopropenone (DPC). The receptors here all came from a woman between 45 and 60 years old with alopecia areata. Some clones in this sample may be carry-over from other donors' samples. Both conserved end residues are trimmed from each CDR3.

j_call cdr3_length v_call cdr3_aa
TRBJ2-3 13 TRBV14 ASSQSRGPTDTQY
TRBJ1-2 11 TRBV5-1 ASSPQGFYGYT
TRBJ2-7 11 TRBV6-5 ASIRSGTYEQY
TRBJ1-1 11 TRBV6-2/TRBV6-3 ASEGIMNTEAF
TRBJ2-7 13 TRBV7-2 ASSLEKGASYEQY
TRBJ1-6 12 TRBV25-1 ASSEWNQNSPLH
TRBJ2-5 11 TRBV20-1 SARKAGQETQY
TRBJ1-2 13 TRBV5-6 ASSPLTLNNYGYT
TRBJ1-6 11 TRBV4-3 ASSQDENSPLH
TRBJ2-7 12 TRBV6-6 ASSYSRGPDEQY
TRBJ1-6 12 TRBV7-6 ASSPIQGDSPLH
TRBJ2-1 14 TRBV5-1 ASSPYGGSSYNEQF
TRBJ2-5 13 TRBV3-1 ASSLQGGGGETQY
TRBJ2-7 16 TRBV28 ASSSSVQGYRPTYEQY
TRBJ2-3 12 TRBV7-6 ASSPGGATVTQY
TRBJ2-5 10 TRBV2 ASSTGEETQY
TRBJ2-7 11 TRBV11-2 ASSFPGAYEQY
TRBJ1-2 14 TRBV5-1 ASSGLQGAANYGYT
TRBJ1-4 14 TRBV12-3/TRBV12-4 ASGISLTATNEKLF
TRBJ1-1 13 TRBV5-1 ASSLAPGRWTEAF
TRBJ2-3 13 TRBV7-2 ASSLPGTATDTQY
TRBJ1-1 14 TRBV6-5 ASTYRTGTSNTEAF
TRBJ1-4 9 TRBV11-2 ASSLAEKLF
TRBJ1-3 11 TRBV18 ASSPVLENTIY
TRBJ1-6 10 TRBV7-2 ASSTSHSPLH
TRBJ2-1 9 TRBV29-1 VGSSYNEQF
TRBJ1-1 9 TRBV29-1 SVELFTEAF